Below are 2 T cell receptor beta chains sequenced from a single sample in a study of beta chain features in type 1 diabetes. Expressed TCRB transcripts got sequenced, as all isolated RNA was reverse transcribed. Measured with immunoSEQ multiplex PCR; TCRdb has only the in-frame clones, and not every one. The sample gives some 140,000 clones, around 8.7% of which show up once; around 0.63% is in the top ten. The sequencing input was central memory CD4+ T cells from blood. The receptors stem from a man aged 18 to 29 in good health.

This chain connects TRBV7-6 to TRBJ2-5; maybe TRBD2 (6 bases). Trimming shortened V by 0 bases and J by 5 bases, and 13 bases separated the two germline ends. The germline V gene has CDR1 SGHVS and CDR2 FNYEAQ. CDR3 length: 15 amino acids. CDR3: CASSLARGVGETQYF. The CDR3 bases are TGTGCCAGCAGCTTAGCGCGCGGGGTGGGGGAGACCCAGTACTTC.

This clone was detected a few times. The chain uses TRBV2 and TRBJ1-2; TRBD1 is a possible D gene (6 bases). Germline V gene sequence: CDR1 SNHLY, CDR2 FYNNEI. This CDR3 has 14 amino acids. Trimming took off 6 bases at V and 0 bases at J, with 11 bases between the two ends. The CDR3 here is CASRLDSPNYGYTF. DNA for the CDR3: TGTGCCAGCAGATTGGACAGCCCTAACTATGGCTACACCTTC.